This is a list of T cell receptor beta chains from one sample in a study of OX40 agonist ivuxolimab in advanced cancers. The repertoire was sequenced with immunoSEQ multiplex PCR; TCRdb's copy has only in-frame clones and lacks some. Among 110,000 or so clones, approximately 90% were seen once, and the ten largest hold roughly 0.61%. The sequencing used CD4+ or CD8+ T cells sorted from blood, collected in a trial of the OX40 agonist ivuxolimab. These receptors all stem from an adult with an advanced solid tumor such as melanoma, head and neck, liver or kidney cancer. CDR3s include the opening cysteine and the closing phenylalanine or tryptophan. The order of the fields is J gene, V gene, D gene, clone size, CDR3 DNA, CDR3 protein. D genes are given only for firm matches. Some rows mark clone size as missing; the rest say once, few, many or name a class of expanded clone.

J: TRBJ2-7; V: TRBV10-3; D: -; size: -; DNA: TGTGCCATCAGTGGGGCCGGCGGGGCTCGCGAGCAGTACTTC; CDR3: CAISGAGGAREQYF
J: TRBJ2-3; V: TRBV2; D: -; size: -; DNA: TGTGCCAGCGGGGGCACTAGCACAGATACGCAGTATTTT; CDR3: CASGGTSTDTQYF
J: TRBJ2-5; V: TRBV5-1; D: -; size: -; DNA: TGCGCCAGCAGCTTGGAGCAAGAGACCCAGTACTTC; CDR3: CASSLEQETQYF
J: TRBJ1-1; V: TRBV6-6; D: -; size: -; DNA: TGTGCCAGCAGTTACTCCACTCACACTGAAGCTTTCTTT; CDR3: CASSYSTHTEAFF
J: TRBJ2-3; V: TRBV30; D: -; size: -; DNA: TGTGCCTGGAGTGTATCACGGGGAGGCACAGATACGCAGTATTTT; CDR3: CAWSVSRGGTDTQYF
J: TRBJ2-5; V: TRBV19; D: -; size: -; DNA: TGTGCCAGTAGTCCAGGGGGGGCCCAAGAGACCCAGTACTTC; CDR3: CASSPGGAQETQYF
J: TRBJ1-5; V: TRBV5-4; D: TRBD1; size: once; DNA: TGTGCCAGCAGCTTGGGGACAGGGGATCAGCCCCAGCATTTT; CDR3: CASSLGTGDQPQHF
J: TRBJ2-3; V: TRBV5-6; D: TRBD2; size: -; DNA: TGTGCCAGCAGCGCCACCTTTGCGGGAGGATTCACAGATACGCAGTATTTT; CDR3: CASSATFAGGFTDTQYF
J: TRBJ2-1; V: TRBV10-1; D: TRBD1; size: -; DNA: TGCGCCAAAGGGACAGCCCCTTTATCTAAGGAGCAGTTCTTC; CDR3: CAKGTAPLSKEQFF
J: TRBJ2-3; V: TRBV5-1; D: -; size: -; DNA: TGCGCCAGCAGCTTTCCCAGCGGAAGCACAGATACGCAGTATTTT; CDR3: CASSFPSGSTDTQYF
J: TRBJ2-7; V: TRBV11-3; D: -; size: -; DNA: TGTGCCAGCAGCTTACACAGTACCTACGAGCAGTACTTC; CDR3: CASSLHSTYEQYF
J: TRBJ1-1; V: TRBV19; D: -; size: once; DNA: TGTGCCAGTAGCCCCGGACAGACGAACACTGAAGCTTTCTTT; CDR3: CASSPGQTNTEAFF
J: TRBJ1-2; V: TRBV5-1; D: TRBD1; size: -; DNA: TGCGCCAGCAGCTTGGTCCTCGACAGGGAGGGCTACACCTTC; CDR3: CASSLVLDREGYTF
J: TRBJ1-5; V: TRBV19; D: TRBD1; size: -; DNA: TGTGCCAGTAGTCTGTATCAGGGGGCGTCGGTTCAGCCCCAGCATTTT; CDR3: CASSLYQGASVQPQHF
J: TRBJ1-1; V: TRBV4-1; D: -; size: -; DNA: TGCGCCAGCAGCCATCCGGGAGCGTTGAACACTGAAGCTTTCTTT; CDR3: CASSHPGALNTEAFF
J: TRBJ2-7; V: TRBV19; D: -; size: -; DNA: TGTGCCAGTAGTGGACAAACTGGGACGACCGAGCAGTACTTC; CDR3: CASSGQTGTTEQYF
J: TRBJ1-3; V: TRBV5-6; D: TRBD1; size: once; DNA: TGTGCCAGCAGCGGGGACAGAAGAAACACCATATATTTT; CDR3: CASSGDRRNTIYF
J: TRBJ2-1; V: TRBV5-1; D: -; size: -; DNA: TGCGCCAGCAGCTTGGACGGGCAGATTTACAATGAGCAGTTCTTC; CDR3: CASSLDGQIYNEQFF
J: TRBJ2-2; V: TRBV18; D: -; size: -; DNA: TGTGCCAGCTCACCCGCCACAGGGACCGGGGAGCTGTTTTTT; CDR3: CASSPATGTGELFF
J: TRBJ2-1; V: TRBV7-7; D: -; size: -; DNA: TGTGCTATCGGAGGGGGCAATGAGCAGTTCTTC; CDR3: CAIGGGNEQFF
J: TRBJ1-5; V: TRBV14; D: -; size: -; DNA: TGTGCCAGCAGTCAGGGCAGTGACCAGCCCCAGCATTTT; CDR3: CASSQGSDQPQHF
J: TRBJ2-4; V: TRBV4-1; D: TRBD1; size: -; DNA: TGCGCCAGCAGCCACCCCCCGGGGACAGGGGATAACATTCAGTACTTC; CDR3: CASSHPPGTGDNIQYF
J: TRBJ2-1; V: TRBV27; D: -; size: -; DNA: TGTGCCAGCAGTTTCCGGGGCAGCCCCTACAATGAGCAGTTCTTC; CDR3: CASSFRGSPYNEQFF
J: TRBJ2-1; V: TRBV5-3; D: TRBD2; size: -; DNA: TGTGCCGGGCGGACTAGCGGGGGGCAGTTCTTC; CDR3: CAGRTSGGQFF
J: TRBJ2-1; V: TRBV2; D: -; size: -; DNA: TGTGCCAGCAGTGATAGGACCGCATACAATGAGCAGTTCTTC; CDR3: CASSDRTAYNEQFF
J: TRBJ2-7; V: TRBV10-3; D: TRBD1; size: -; DNA: TGTGCCATCAGTGACATACGCCGGACAGGGGCCTCCTACGAGCAGTACTTC; CDR3: CAISDIRRTGASYEQYF
J: TRBJ2-1; V: TRBV6-6; D: TRBD1; size: -; DNA: TGTGCCAGCAGGGGAGTGACAGGGAACATCAATGAGCAGTTCTTC; CDR3: CASRGVTGNINEQFF
J: TRBJ1-4; V: TRBV18; D: -; size: -; DNA: TGTGCCAGCTCACCTCCAGGAGGGGATGAAAAACTGTTTTTT; CDR3: CASSPPGGDEKLFF
J: TRBJ1-4; V: TRBV6-5; D: TRBD1; size: -; DNA: TGTGCCAGCAGTCCGGGACAGGGGGTTGATGAAAAACTGTTTTTT; CDR3: CASSPGQGVDEKLFF